The clone carrying this TCR beta chain was detected many times. The antigen is not known. This entry is derived from a study of spatial heterogeneity in lung cancer. Study-wide findings and caveats: Tumor mutation count correlated with how many alpha and beta TCRs expanded intratumorally.

Time point: sample taken at primary tumor resection. Whole RNA obtained from tumor, nontumor lung or frozen PBMC underwent sequencing without sorting. The library protocol tagged each TCR cDNA with a unique molecular identifier. TCRdb independently ran MiXCR on the 5' RACE reads; one entry per CDR3 protein. This table holds about 6,900 distinct CDR3 sequences, about 6.7% found once. This clonotype was sampled from a male donor with early-stage non-small cell lung cancer. The specimen was lung tumor tissue, collected at surgery.

CDR3 region: CASSPTSGISYEQYF. In DNA form, the CDR3 reads TGTGCCAGCAGCCCAACTAGCGGGATATCCTACGAGCAGTACTTC. The J gene is TRBJ2-7, the V gene TRBV11-2; 10 bases align to TRBD2. V shed 5 bases and J 1 base; nucleotides not matched to a gene: 5. The V gene's germline CDR1 is SGHAT and CDR2 FQNNGV. The CDR3 covers 15 residues.